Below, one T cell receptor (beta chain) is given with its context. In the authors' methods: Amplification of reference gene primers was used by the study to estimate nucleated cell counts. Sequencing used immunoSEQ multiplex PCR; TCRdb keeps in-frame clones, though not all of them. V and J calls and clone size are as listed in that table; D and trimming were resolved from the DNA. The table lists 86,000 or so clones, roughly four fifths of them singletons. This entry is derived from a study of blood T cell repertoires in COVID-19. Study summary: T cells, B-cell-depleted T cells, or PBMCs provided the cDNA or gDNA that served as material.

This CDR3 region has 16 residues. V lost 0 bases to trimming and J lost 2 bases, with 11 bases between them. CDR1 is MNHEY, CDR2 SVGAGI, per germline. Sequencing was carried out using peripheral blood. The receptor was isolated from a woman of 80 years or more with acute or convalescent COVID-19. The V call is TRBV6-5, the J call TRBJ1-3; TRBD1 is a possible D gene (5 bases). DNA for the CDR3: TGTGCCAGCAGTTACTCTATGGACATGGCTGGAAACACCATATATTTT. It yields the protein CASSYSMDMAGNTIYF.